This T cell receptor beta chain was observed in a study of T cell responses to AZD1222 COVID-19 vaccine. At the level of the study: Pooled in the analysis were second doses at about 4 or about 12 weeks.

CDR3 length: 14 amino acids. V lost 1 base, J lost 4 bases, and 11 bases lay in between. Germline lookup yields CDR1 LGHDT and CDR2 YNNKEL (reference sequence). Findings and limits, study-wide: Only after the peak T cell response were repertoires sampled. Among spike-specific TCRs, nearly half reportedly target unmutated variant regions. The sample set comprised mostly white British donors with more females, and clonal diversity was possibly underestimated.

Assay: immunoSEQ multiplex PCR; the TCRdb copy retains only in-frame clones and omits some. This table holds about 160,000 clones, 75% to 95% found once. Notes on this clone: Its target is not known.

The chain joins TRBV3-1 (or the pseudogene TRBV3-2) to TRBJ2-7; no firm D call. The input for sequencing was peripheral blood, taken on day 0 of AZD1222 vaccination. The sequence was obtained from an adult in good health. The CDR3 nucleotides are TGTGCCAGCAGCCAAGGGCACCGAGATTACGAGCAGTACTTC. It translates to CASSQGHRDYEQYF.